These 18 T cell receptor beta chains were sequenced from one sample in a study of blood T cells in healthy people across ages. A second PCR of 7 to 11 cycles used a sample-barcoded 5' primer and a J-beta primer mix. TCRdb called the 5' RACE reads again in MiXCR, with one record for every CDR3 protein. The data hold about 770,000 distinct CDR3 sequences, with more than 40% observed a single time. Sequenced material: blood. These receptors were taken from a man in his 60s in good health.

On this clonotype: This clone may be a read error of a much larger clone one base away. The V gene is TRBV14, the J gene TRBJ2-3; D not certain. V was pared by 2 bases and J by 4 bases, with 4 bases between. Germline V gene lookup returns CDR1 SGHDN and CDR2 FVKESK. The CDR3 is 12 amino acids. CDR3 nucleotide sequence: TGTGCCAGCAGCCAACTCCCAGATACGCAGTATTTT. Translated, it gives CASSQLPDTQYF.

V is TRBV29-1 and J is TRBJ2-7, with D possibly being TRBD1 (5 bases). The CDR3 length is 12 residues. CDR1 and CDR2 from the germline V gene are SQVTM and ANQGSEA. Deletions cut 7 bases from V and 5 bases from J, with 15 bases between. CDR3 sequence: CSAGYPQDEQYF. The DNA of the CDR3 is TGCAGCGCAGGGTACCCGCAGGACGAGCAGTACTTC.

About this clonotype: The junction differs from germline at one of its ends, possibly a read error. The chain joins TRBV7-2 to TRBJ2-7; TRBD1 or TRBD2 may be the D gene (5 bases each). The V gene's germline CDR1 is SGHTA and CDR2 FQGNSA. The CDR3 has 12 residues. The CDR3 nucleotides are TGTGCCAGCAGCTTACAGGACCGGGGCTTGAACTTC. This translates into CASSLQDRGLNF.

The DNA for the CDR3 is TGCAGTGCTATATGGGAGAGAACCTACGAGCAGTACTTC. Translation: CSAIWERTYEQYF. The J gene is TRBJ2-7, the V gene TRBV20-1; possibly TRBD2 for D (5 bases). Germline-derived CDR1 and CDR2 are DFQATT and SNEGSKA (reference sequence). The CDR3 sequence is 13 residues long. V dropped 4 bases and J dropped 2 bases, with 12 bases sitting between them.

This clonotype has just one count. The J gene is TRBJ1-1, the V gene TRBV4-1; D remains unclear. This CDR3 spans 15 amino acids. Trimming cost V 0 bases and J 1 base, with 9 bases left between them. From germline, CDR1 is MGHRA and CDR2 YSYEKL. CDR3 sequence reads: CASSQDFIRNTEAFF. CDR3 coding DNA: TGCGCCAGCAGCCAAGATTTCATTAGGAACACTGAAGCTTTCTTT.

This clonotype was observed a few times. This chain connects TRBV4-1 to TRBJ2-6; no reliable D call. CDR3 length: 15 amino acids. V lost 4 bases and J 0 bases, leaving 7 bases between the germline ends. Germline V gene data show CDR1 as MGHRA and CDR2 as YSYEKL. CDR3 sequence reads: CASSRKFSGANVLTF. For the CDR3, the DNA is TGCGCCAGCAGCCGGAAGTTCTCTGGGGCCAACGTCCTGACTTTC.

V usage is TRBV5-1 and J usage is TRBJ2-1, with D perhaps matching TRBD2 (6 bases). V was cut by 0 bases and J by 9 bases, with 16 bases left in between. CDR1 SGHRS and CDR2 YFSETQ come from the germline V gene. CDR3 length: 15 residues. CDR3 region: CASSLGDSRVGEQFF. The DNA for the CDR3 is TGCGCCAGCAGCTTGGGGGACTCCCGCGTTGGTGAGCAGTTCTTC.

Remarks on this clonotype: This may arise from a read error, as a much more abundant clone is one base away. The chain links TRBV5-6 to TRBJ1-5, with D maybe TRBD1 (6 bases). Looked up from germline, CDR1 is SGHDT and CDR2 is YYEEEE. The CDR3 consists of 16 residues. CDR3 in amino acids: CASSQIATGLNRPQHF. The CDR3, as DNA: TGTGCCAGCAGCCAGATAGCGACAGGCCTAAATCGGCCCCAGCATTTT.

The chain links TRBV7-9 to TRBJ2-7; D is unresolved. This CDR3 contains 15 residues. Germline V gene lookup returns CDR1 SEHNR and CDR2 FQNEAQ (reference sequence). Trimming took off 4 bases at V and 0 bases at J, with 13 bases between the two ends. The CDR3 DNA reads TGTGCCAGCAGCTCACAAGTTGAAACCTCCTACGAGCAGTACTTC. Translating gives CASSSQVETSYEQYF. Together with reference TRBV7-9 and TRBJ2-7, the CDR3 gives the full variable domain: DTGVSQNPRHKITKRGQNVTFRCDPISEHNRLYWYRQTLGQGPEFLTYFQNEAQLEKSRLLSDRFSAERPKGSFSTLEIQRTEQGDSAMYLCASSSQVETSYEQYFGPGTRLTVT.

A word on this clonotype: One end of the junction does not line up with germline, which may come from a read error. The chain combines TRBV11-2 with TRBJ2-1; 12 bases agree with TRBD2. CDR3 length equals 19 residues. CDR1 SGHAT and CDR2 FQNNGV come from the germline V gene. This CDR3 reads CASSLVVGCLAGGVGERFF. Here the CDR3 DNA reads TGTGCCAGCAGCTTAGTAGTTGGGTGTCTAGCGGGGGGGGTGGGTGAGCGGTTCTTC.

The rearrangement links TRBV2 to TRBJ2-3; D not resolved. Germline CDR1 reads SNHLY; CDR2 reads FYNNEI. V was trimmed by 1 base and J by 6 bases, leaving 11 bases between them. The CDR3 has 14 amino acids. The CDR3 protein is CASSEVGLKDTQYF. The CDR3 bases are TGTGCCAGCAGTGAAGTTGGCCTCAAGGATACGCAGTATTTT.

This clonotype was observed a few times. The rearrangement links TRBV20-1 to TRBJ2-5; D gene uncertain. Trimming removed 3 bases from V and 0 bases from J, with 2 bases in between. CDR1 is DFQATT and CDR2 is SNEGSKA in the germline V gene (reference sequence). The CDR3 loop spans 11 amino acids. CDR3 region: CSASHQETQYF. The CDR3 DNA follows: TGCAGTGCTAGTCACCAAGAGACCCAGTACTTC.

This clonotype was counted a single time. This CDR3 reads CSAPRTSGGVRETQYF. CDR3 in DNA: TGCAGTGCTCCTAGGACTAGCGGGGGGGTCAGAGAGACCCAGTACTTC. The chain is built from TRBV20-1 and TRBJ2-7; 15 bases map to TRBD2. With the DNA end fitting TRBJ2-5 better, the J assignment may be wrong. The germline CDR1 and CDR2 sequences are DFQATT and SNEGSKA (reference sequence). The CDR3 runs 16 residues.

The chain recombines TRBV12-3 or TRBV12-4 with TRBJ1-5; D perhaps matches TRBD1 (6 bases). The CDR3 runs 18 residues. Between the trimmed V and J ends, which lost 4 bases and 0 bases, there was a span of 19 bases. The CDR3 DNA is TGTGCCAGCAGTTCGTCGGACAGCTTCTTGCCTAGCAATCAGCCCCAGCATTTT. Translation: CASSSSDSFLPSNQPQHF.

The V gene is TRBV29-1, the J gene TRBJ2-1; D might be TRBD2 (6 bases). The V gene lost 6 bases and the J gene lost 1 base, with 10 bases spanning the gap. Looked up from germline, CDR1 is SQVTM and CDR2 is ANQGSEA. The CDR3 consists of 13 residues. Written as DNA, the CDR3 is TGCAGCGTGGAGGGACCGTCCTACAATGAGCAGTTCTTC. Residues: CSVEGPSYNEQFF.

The chain combines TRBV20-1 with TRBJ2-1, with TRBD2 matching over 9 bases. CDR3 size: 14 residues. V shed 5 bases and J 4 bases; nucleotides not matched to a gene: 6. Germline V gene data show CDR1 as DFQATT and CDR2 as SNEGSKA (reference sequence). CDR3 in amino acids: CSAASGGPYNEQFF. The CDR3 DNA reads as TGCAGTGCTGCGAGCGGGGGGCCATACAATGAGCAGTTCTTC.

The chain has TRBV20-1 and TRBJ1-2; maybe TRBD1 (5 bases). Germline V gene data show CDR1 as DFQATT and CDR2 as SNEGSKA (reference sequence). Trimming pared 6 bases from V and 0 bases from J, leaving 11 bases between. CDR3 length: 13 residues. DNA for the CDR3: TGCAGTGCGGACGCGACAGCTAACTATGGCTACACCTTC. It specifies CSADATANYGYTF.

This clonotype was seen only a few times. The rearrangement uses TRBV4-3 and TRBJ2-3; 12 bases agree with TRBD2. V dropped 4 bases and J dropped 1; count of bases not matched to a gene: 9. This CDR3 spans 18 amino acids. Germline CDR1 and CDR2: LGHNA and YSLEER. In DNA, the CDR3 is TGCGCCAGCAGCCCAAGGACTAGCGGGGTTCCCGGCACAGATACGCAGTATTTT. Translation gives CASSPRTSGVPGTDTQYF.